The clone carrying this TCR beta chain was detected a few times. The data were obtained in a study of blood T cell repertoires in COVID-19. The overall study: T cells, B-cell-depleted T cells, or PBMCs provided the cDNA or gDNA that served as material.

The assay was immunoSEQ multiplex PCR, and TCRdb's table has in-frame clones only and misses some. Seen here are roughly 60,000 clones, approximately 85% observed once, and the top ten hold 18%. Trimming shortened V by 5 bases and J by 4 bases, and 11 bases separated the two germline ends. The CDR3 is made up of 13 amino acids. Germline loops: CDR1 WNHNN, CDR2 SYGVQD (reference sequence). This sequence joins TRBV10-1 and TRBJ1-1, with D unclear. The material sequenced was peripheral blood. The receptor was derived from a human donor in a cohort sampled during active COVID-19. CDR3 DNA: TGCGCCAGCAGTACAACAGTAGGCACTGAAGCTTTCTTT. Protein product: CASSTTVGTEAFF.